This TCR beta chain appears in the sequencing data of a study of beta chain features in type 1 diabetes. General observations from the study: The analysis here could not establish whether HLA type shapes TCRB rearrangement.

As regards this clone: Its antigen is unknown.

Germline V gives CDR1 SGHDT, CDR2 YYEEEE. The ends were cut back, 4 bases at V and 12 bases at J, with 19 bases in the middle. The CDR3 runs to 13 residues. The sequenced template was cDNA made from the entire isolated RNA. TCRdb keeps only in-frame clones here, not all; method: immunoSEQ multiplex PCR. The repertoire includes about 140,000 clones, about 7% of them detected once, and around 1.3% sits in the top ten. This rearrangement joins TRBV5-6 to TRBJ1-2, with D possibly matching TRBD1 (5 bases). Input material: central memory CD4+ T cells from blood. The TCR comes from a young woman in good health. The CDR3 region is CASSPTGRPGDTF. The CDR3 DNA sequence: TGTGCCAGCAGCCCTACAGGACGGCCTGGGGACACCTTC.